The clone carrying this T cell receptor beta chain came up once. These data belong to a study of blood T cell repertoires in COVID-19. Study information: COVID-19 samples collected from the United States, Italy and Spain covered acute and convalescent phases. The cDNA or gDNA used as material had been derived from T cells, B-cell-depleted T cells, or PBMCs.

The CDR3 contains 13 residues. Germline V gene data show CDR1 as SGHAT and CDR2 as FQNNGV. With 1 base removed from V and 7 bases from J, the gap between germline ends came to 7 bases. In the original processing: From reference gene primer amplification, estimates of nucleated cell counts were derived. TCRdb's table, derived via immunoSEQ multiplex PCR, lists solely in-frame clones and lacks some. V and J calls and clone size are copied from that table; D and trimming were computed from the DNA. The sample shows nearly 300,000 clones, roughly 80% of them seen only once. The chain recombines TRBV11-2 with TRBJ1-4; D call uncertain. The TCR sequence derives from a human donor with COVID-19, enrolled during active disease. The donor label of this sample is uncertain. Sequenced: peripheral blood. The DNA for the CDR3 is TGTGCCAGCAGCTTAGCCCTCGTTGAAAAACTGTTTTTT. It is translated as CASSLALVEKLFF.